The next 8 T cell receptor beta chains were all read from a single sample in a study of CD8 T cells in ankylosing spondylitis. No antigen is known for these receptors. General study results and limits: A TCR beta motif of fewer than ten highly homologous variants seemed to mark ankylosing spondylitis blood.

TCRdb redid the calling of the 5' RACE reads with MiXCR, one entry per CDR3 protein. The sample has 450,000 to 550,000 distinct CDR3 sequences, approximately 5.3% seen once. The sequenced material came from blood, either unsorted or a sorted T cell fraction (not recorded which). The receptor source for this set is a male donor with ankylosing spondylitis.

This clonotype has only a few counts. The chain couples TRBV7-9 to TRBJ2-1, with TRBD2 matching 8 bases. The CDR3 extends over 15 amino acids. Trimming at V came to 6 bases and at J to 8 bases, leaving 12 bases not matched to a gene. Per germline, CDR1 SEHNR and CDR2 FQNEAQ (reference sequence). Written as DNA, the CDR3 is TGTGCCAGCAGTCACGGAGCGGGAGTTAGTGATGAGCAGTTCTTC. Its protein product is CASSHGAGVSDEQFF.

This clonotype was observed many times. The chain recombines TRBV6-5 with TRBJ1-4; tentative D call: TRBD1 (5 bases). Germline loops: CDR1 MNHEY, CDR2 SVGAGI. The CDR3 is 13 amino acids. The V and J ends lost 6 bases and 4 bases respectively, with 9 bases between them. CDR3 residues: CASRGTFNEKLFF. The CDR3 DNA follows: TGTGCCAGCAGGGGGACCTTTAATGAAAAACTGTTTTTT.

The rearrangement uses TRBV12-3 or TRBV12-4 and TRBJ2-2; 7 bases are a match to TRBD2. This CDR3 spans 16 amino acids. J was trimmed by 4 bases and V by 8 bases; bases with no gene match: 13. For the CDR3, the DNA is TGTGCCAGCTCCCAAATCTGGGGGGGGAGCACCGGGGAGCTGTTTTTT. Translating it yields CASSQIWGGSTGELFF.

This clonotype has a count of ten or more. The rearrangement uses TRBV29-1 and TRBJ1-5, with D possibly being TRBD1 (6 bases). V was shortened by 4 bases and J by 4 bases, with 11 bases between the two germline ends. Germline CDR1 reads SQVTM; CDR2 reads ANQGSEA. This CDR3 spans 13 amino acids. CDR3 bases: TGCAGCGTTGGCTCAGGGGCAAATCAGCCCCAGCATTTT. Its translation is CSVGSGANQPQHF.

A few counts support this clonotype. The chain recombines TRBV7-2 with TRBJ2-1, with 8 bases fitting TRBD2. This CDR3 spans 16 amino acids. Trimming cost V 1 base and J 5 bases; bases outside gene matches: 7. Germline V CDR1 and CDR2: SGHTA, FQGNSA. The CDR3 here is CASSLGGRTSHNEQFF. The DNA of the CDR3 is TGTGCCAGCAGCTTAGGCGGGAGGACTTCCCACAATGAGCAGTTCTTC.

Details on this clonotype: Since a much larger clone is just one base distant, this may be a read error. The chain recombines TRBV4-1 with TRBJ2-1, with TRBD2 matching over 7 bases. The germline V gene has CDR1 MGHRA and CDR2 YSYEKL. This CDR3 has 15 residues. CDR3 nucleotides: TGCGCCATCAGCCAAGATGGCGGGAGCTACAATGAGCAGTTCTTC. Translating gives CAISQDGGSYNEQFF.

Ten or more counts support this clonotype. The V gene is TRBV27, the J gene TRBJ2-1; unclear D gene. With 6 bases removed from V and 7 bases from J, the gap between germline ends came to 16 bases. The CDR3 spans 14 residues. Germline CDR1 MNHEY, CDR2 SMNVEV (reference sequence). The DNA for the CDR3 is TGTGCCAGCAGATACATAGGTTTTAGGAATGAGCAGTTCTTC. It codes for CASRYIGFRNEQFF.

The count of this clonotype is one. A read error may account for a junction end that differs from germline. This rearrangement joins TRBV5-1 to TRBJ1-1; D is possibly TRBD1 (5 bases). The CDR3 is 14 residues long. Germline V gene lookup returns CDR1 SGHRS and CDR2 YFSETQ. CDR3 coding DNA: TGCGCCAGCAGCCCCCGGGAGGGGAACACTGAAGCTCTCTTT. This translates into CASSPREGNTEALF.